This T cell receptor beta chain stems from a study of blood T cell repertoires in COVID-19. For the study at large: Samples representing acute and convalescent COVID-19 were sourced from the United States, Italy and Spain. The analysed material was cDNA or gDNA that came from T cells, B-cell-depleted T cells, or PBMCs.

Original processing methods: By means of reference gene primer amplification, nucleated cell counts were estimated. Method: immunoSEQ multiplex PCR; TCRdb's copy keeps in-frame clones and lacks some. V, J and clone size are taken as reported in that table, and D and trimming were inferred from the DNA itself. This sample has about 200,000 clones; 65% to 90% occur once, and the top ten carry nearly 4.5%. The CDR3 length is 15 residues. With 7 bases clipped from V and 3 bases from J, the junction kept 10 bases outside the gene matches. CDR1 is MNHEY, CDR2 SVGAGI, per germline. The rearrangement uses TRBV6-5 and TRBJ2-5; 8 bases are a match to TRBD1. This TCR derives from a man in his fifties with acute or convalescent COVID-19. The sample was peripheral blood. CDR3 DNA sequence: TGTGCCAGCAATTCAGGGGGCGCTGGGAAAGAGACCCAGTACTTC. Amino acid sequence: CASNSGGAGKETQYF.